The 15 T cell receptor beta chains below were found in one sample sequenced in a study of blood T cell repertoires in COVID-19. TCRdb's copy holds only in-frame clones and misses some; the assay was immunoSEQ multiplex PCR. This sample has approximately 260,000 clones, with around four fifths found just once. The sample taken for sequencing was peripheral blood. Source of these receptors: a man in his 60s who had recovered from COVID-19.

Only one count was recorded for this clone. V and J are TRBV19 and TRBJ2-7, with TRBD1 matching over 8 bases. Germline CDR1 and CDR2: LNHDA and SQIVND (reference sequence). This CDR3 spans 14 amino acids. The trim removed 6 bases at V and 4 bases at J, leaving 8 bases unmatched. CDR3 DNA: TGTGCCAGTAGCTCGGACAGGGCCGGGTACGAGCAGTACTTC. It codes for CASSSDRAGYEQYF. Combining the CDR3 with reference TRBV19 and TRBJ2-7 gives the whole variable domain DGGITQSPKYLFRKEGQNVTLSCEQNLNHDAMYWYRQDPGQGLRLIYYSQIVNDFQKGDIAEGYSVSREKKESFPLTVTSAQKNPTAFYLCASSSDRAGYEQYFGPGTRLTVT.

The chain carries TRBV7-3 and TRBJ1-3; weak D call: TRBD1 (5 bases). The V end was cut by 4 bases, the J end by 4 bases, with 14 bases between. The CDR3 consists of 15 residues. The germline gives CDR1 SGHTA, CDR2 FQGTGA. CDR3 protein: CASSSQGLSGNTIYF. As DNA, the CDR3 is TGTGCCAGCAGCTCCCAGGGATTGTCGGGAAACACCATATATTTT.

V and J are TRBV4-1 and TRBJ1-2; 10 nucleotides match TRBD1. Germline CDR1 and CDR2: MGHRA and YSYEKL. The CDR3 consists of 14 residues. Unmatched junction bases numbered 7, after V lost 4 bases and J lost 8 bases. The CDR3 protein is CASSPEGQGLGYTF. In DNA form, the CDR3 reads TGCGCCAGCAGCCCAGAGGGACAGGGGCTCGGCTACACCTTC.

The gene calls are TRBV29-1 and TRBJ2-7; 9 bases map to TRBD2. Germline CDR1 is SQVTM and CDR2 is ANQGSEA. The CDR3 totals 14 residues. The V segment lost 4 bases and the J segment 3 bases; nucleotides outside the gene matches: 7. This chain's CDR3 is CSVGGGTSNYEQYF. The CDR3 DNA reads TGCAGCGTTGGTGGAGGGACTAGCAACTACGAGCAGTACTTC.

In this sample, this clone turned up a few times. The rearrangement joins TRBV28 to TRBJ2-5; D gene unclear. V lost 7 bases and J 4 bases, leaving 13 bases between the germline ends. Germline-derived CDR1 and CDR2 are MDHEN and SYDVKM. This CDR3 has 13 residues. CDR3: CASTPDAGETQYF. The DNA for the CDR3 is TGTGCCAGCACCCCTGATGCCGGAGAGACCCAGTACTTC.

This clone was found many times. The V and J genes are TRBV18 and TRBJ1-1, with D possibly matching TRBD1 (6 bases). Looked up from germline, CDR1 is KGHSH and CDR2 is LQKENI. V shed 3 bases and J shed 10 bases, with 21 bases lying between them. This CDR3 is built from 15 residues. In nucleotides, the CDR3 is TGTGCCAGCTCACCTTACGAACAGGGTAACCCCGCAGCTTTCTTT. Translation: CASSPYEQGNPAAFF.

The rearrangement uses TRBV5-1 and TRBJ1-2; TRBD1 aligns across 7 bases. CDR1 is SGHRS and CDR2 is YFSETQ in the germline V gene. The CDR3 runs to 14 residues. V lost 5 bases and J lost 7; bases outside the gene matches: 11. The DNA of the CDR3 is TGCGCCAGCAGGCCTCCGGGACAGCGGGTTGGCTACACCTTC. Amino acid sequence: CASRPPGQRVGYTF.

The J gene is TRBJ1-1, the V gene TRBV18, with 10 bases aligning to TRBD1. Germline CDR1 and CDR2: KGHSH and LQKENI. This CDR3 region has 16 residues. V was clipped by 3 bases and J by 1 base; unmatched bases: 5. The CDR3 sequence is CASSPLTGGTNTEAFF. In DNA, the CDR3 is TGTGCCAGCTCACCTCTGACAGGGGGCACGAACACTGAAGCTTTCTTT.

The chain is built from TRBV6-5 and TRBJ2-3; D possibly corresponds to TRBD1 (5 bases). The CDR3 sequence is 12 residues long. V was trimmed by 10 bases and J by 13 bases, leaving 21 bases between them. In germline, CDR1 is MNHEY, CDR2 SVGAGI. CDR3 in DNA: TGTGCCACCCGACAGACGCCCACGGTAGAGTATTTT. Translating it yields CATRQTPTVEYF.

The rearrangement links TRBV6-5 to TRBJ2-5, with 14 bases aligning to TRBD2. V trimming: 6 bases; J trimming: 9 bases; junction bases outside the gene matches: 6. The V gene's germline CDR1 is MNHEY and CDR2 SVGAGI. This CDR3 spans 14 amino acids. CDR3 DNA sequence: TGTGCCAGCAGCCAGACTAGCGGGGGGGTGGCCCAGTACTTC. Protein sequence: CASSQTSGGVAQYF.

V usage is TRBV5-1 and J usage is TRBJ2-1; a weak D match, TRBD1 (5 bases). The CDR3 is made up of 14 amino acids. Germline loops: CDR1 SGHRS, CDR2 YFSETQ. Between the trimmed V and J ends, which lost 2 bases and 0 bases, there was a span of 6 bases. The DNA of the CDR3 is TGCGCCAGCAGCTTCCAGGGCTCCTACAATGAGCAGTTCTTC. Protein product: CASSFQGSYNEQFF.

The chain has TRBV28 and TRBJ2-7, with 8 bases matching TRBD1. Germline V gene sequence: CDR1 MDHEN, CDR2 SYDVKM. Trimming removed 3 bases from V and 6 bases from J; junction bases left unmatched: 4. The CDR3 length is 13 residues. The CDR3 loop is CASSFGTGGEQYF. The DNA for the CDR3 is TGTGCCAGCAGTTTCGGGACAGGTGGCGAGCAGTACTTC. The entire variable domain, with the rest obtained from reference TRBV28 and TRBJ2-7, is as follows: DVKVTQSSRYLVKRTGEKVFLECVQDMDHENMFWYRQDPGLGLRLIYFSYDVKMKEKGDIPEGYSVSREKKERFSLILESASTNQTSMYLCASSFGTGGEQYFGPGTRLTVT.

The gene calls are TRBV6-5 and TRBJ2-6; D call uncertain. The germline V gene encodes CDR1 MNHEY and CDR2 SVGAGI. CDR3 length equals 13 residues. The V and J ends lost 6 bases and 2 bases respectively, with 5 bases between them. The CDR3 DNA follows: TGTGCCAGCAGACTACCTGGGGCCAACGTCCTGACTTTC. This codes for CASRLPGANVLTF.

The gene calls are TRBV6-5 and TRBJ2-7; 8 nucleotides align to TRBD1. CDR3 length: 14 residues. The germline gives CDR1 MNHEY, CDR2 SVGAGI. Trimming at V came to 5 bases and at J to 2 bases, leaving 5 bases not matched to a gene. CDR3 sequence reads: CASSHTGGTYEQYF. The CDR3 bases are TGTGCCAGCAGTCACACAGGGGGGACCTACGAGCAGTACTTC.

This clone turned up a few times. The CDR3 nucleotides read TGTGCCAGCAGCCCCCCACCGGGAACCTACGAGCAGTACTTC. Protein: CASSPPPGTYEQYF. The J gene is TRBJ2-7, the V gene TRBV5-6; D may be TRBD2 (5 bases). The CDR3 sequence is 14 residues long. The V end lost 4 bases, the J end lost 2 bases, and 13 bases lay between the germline ends. Germline-derived CDR1 and CDR2 are SGHDT and YYEEEE.